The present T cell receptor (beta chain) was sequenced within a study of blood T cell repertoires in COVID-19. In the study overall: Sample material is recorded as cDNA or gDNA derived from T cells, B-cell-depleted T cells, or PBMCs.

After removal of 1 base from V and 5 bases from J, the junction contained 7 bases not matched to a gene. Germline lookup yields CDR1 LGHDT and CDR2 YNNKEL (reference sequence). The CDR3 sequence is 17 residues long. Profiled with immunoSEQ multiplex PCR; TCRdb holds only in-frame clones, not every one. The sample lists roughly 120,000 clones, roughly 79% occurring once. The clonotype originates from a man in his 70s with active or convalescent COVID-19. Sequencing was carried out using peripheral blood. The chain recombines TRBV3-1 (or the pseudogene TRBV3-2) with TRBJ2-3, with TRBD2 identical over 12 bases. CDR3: CASSQGLAGGRGDTQYF. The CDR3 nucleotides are TGTGCCAGCAGCCAAGGGCTAGCGGGGGGGCGTGGAGATACGCAGTATTTT.